This TCR beta chain was found in a study of tissue T cells after allogeneic stem cell transplantation. Study details: Where cell numbers permitted, CD3+ T cells were sorted from preserved blood and marrow.

CDR3 size: 13 residues. V lost 3 bases to trimming and J lost 2 bases, with 7 bases between them. CDR1 and CDR2 from the germline V gene are LNHDA and SQIVND (reference sequence). Only in-frame clones appear in the TCRdb table, and some are missing; sequencing was by immunoSEQ multiplex PCR. The data show 25,000 to 35,000 clones, roughly 87% seen once. The TCR comes from a woman aged 18 to 50 who later had graft-versus-host disease after an allogeneic stem cell transplant. This chain uses TRBV19 with TRBJ1-2; D uncertain. Material: blood, obtained before transplantation. CDR3 sequence: CASSMGTNYGYTF. Written as DNA, the CDR3 is TGTGCCAGTAGTATGGGAACAAACTATGGCTACACCTTC.